This entry concerns a single T cell receptor (beta chain). The data are from a study of shared clonotypes between healthy human individuals. TCRdb keeps only in-frame clones here, not all; method: immunoSEQ multiplex PCR. The table records millions of clones, about 92% of them present only once. Germline values: CDR1 SEHNR, CDR2 FQNEAQ (reference sequence). Trimming pared 5 bases from V and 2 bases from J, leaving 15 bases between. This CDR3 has 15 amino acids. The receptor comes from a young man in good health. The V call is TRBV7-9, the J call TRBJ1-2; weak D call: TRBD1 (6 bases). The source material was naive CD4+ T cells sorted from blood. The subset was: CD45RA+ positively selected. The chain's CDR3 is CASSVPIQGNYGYTF. The CDR3, as DNA: TGTGCCAGCAGCGTCCCGATTCAGGGGAACTATGGCTACACCTTC.